This T cell receptor (beta chain) was observed in a study of CD8 T cells in Susac syndrome. Germline values: CDR1 SGDLS, CDR2 YYNGEE. Trimming took off 0 bases at V and 1 base at J, with 13 bases between the two ends. The CDR3 runs 16 residues. Reverse transcription of about 0.45 to 1 ug RNA used random hexamers. An immunoSEQ multiplex PCR generated amplified TCR beta CDR3 products spanning 54 Vbeta and 13 Jbeta. TCRdb re-derived calls from the immunoSEQ multiplex PCR reads in MiXCR, one entry per CDR3 protein. Seen here are 150,000 to 160,000 distinct CDR3 sequences, about 94% observed once, and the top ten hold around 0.21%. Sequencing of TCR beta covered CD8+ and CD4+ T cells obtained from blood. The multiple sclerosis controls were treatment-naive patients, and their relapsing-remitting disease was stable or active. The CD8+ and CD4+ T cells were negatively isolated, with the TEMRA cells enriched by FACS.

The receptor was derived from a human donor with multiple sclerosis. This sequence joins TRBV9 and TRBJ1-1, with D possibly matching TRBD1 (5 bases). Sequences were obtained from CD8+ T cells from PBMCs. The CDR3 protein is CASSVGEGSGNTEAFF. CDR3 in DNA: TGTGCCAGCAGCGTAGGGGAGGGGAGTGGGAACACTGAAGCTTTCTTT.